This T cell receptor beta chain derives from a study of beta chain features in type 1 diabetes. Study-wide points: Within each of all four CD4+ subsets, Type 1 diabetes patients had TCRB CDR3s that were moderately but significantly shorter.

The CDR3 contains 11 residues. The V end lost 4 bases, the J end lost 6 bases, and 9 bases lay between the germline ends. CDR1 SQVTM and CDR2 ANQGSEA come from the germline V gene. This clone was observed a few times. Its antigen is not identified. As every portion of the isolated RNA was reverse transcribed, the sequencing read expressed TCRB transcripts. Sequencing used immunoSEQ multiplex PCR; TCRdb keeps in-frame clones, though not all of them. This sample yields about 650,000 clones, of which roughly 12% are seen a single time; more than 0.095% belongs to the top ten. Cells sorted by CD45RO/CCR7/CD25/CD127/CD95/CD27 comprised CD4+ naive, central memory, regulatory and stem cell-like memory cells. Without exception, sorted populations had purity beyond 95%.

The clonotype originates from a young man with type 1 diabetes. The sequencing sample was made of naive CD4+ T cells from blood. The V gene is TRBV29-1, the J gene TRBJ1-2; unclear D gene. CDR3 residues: CSVGSGDGYTF. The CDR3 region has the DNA TGCAGCGTTGGATCCGGGGATGGCTACACCTTC.